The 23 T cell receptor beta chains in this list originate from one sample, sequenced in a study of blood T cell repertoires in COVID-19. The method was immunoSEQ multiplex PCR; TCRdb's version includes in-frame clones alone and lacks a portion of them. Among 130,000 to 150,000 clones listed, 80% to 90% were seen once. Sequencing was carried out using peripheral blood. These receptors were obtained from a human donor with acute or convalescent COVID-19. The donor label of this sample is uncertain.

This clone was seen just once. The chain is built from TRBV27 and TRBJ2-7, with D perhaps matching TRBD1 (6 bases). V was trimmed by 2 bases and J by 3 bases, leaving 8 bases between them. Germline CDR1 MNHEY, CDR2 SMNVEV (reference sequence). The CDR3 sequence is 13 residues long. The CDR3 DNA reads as TGTGCCAGCAGTTTAGGGACAAACTACGAGCAGTACTTC. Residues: CASSLGTNYEQYF.

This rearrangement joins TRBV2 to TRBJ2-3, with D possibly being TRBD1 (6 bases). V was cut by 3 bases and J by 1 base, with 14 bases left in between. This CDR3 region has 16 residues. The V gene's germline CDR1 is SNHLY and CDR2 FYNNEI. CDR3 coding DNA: TGTGCCAGCAGTGACGTATTGGGGGCGCGCACAGATACGCAGTATTTT. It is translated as CASSDVLGARTDTQYF.

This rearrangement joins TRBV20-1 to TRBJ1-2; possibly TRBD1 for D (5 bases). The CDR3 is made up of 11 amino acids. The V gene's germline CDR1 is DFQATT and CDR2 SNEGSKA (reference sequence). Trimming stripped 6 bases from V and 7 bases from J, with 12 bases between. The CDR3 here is CSAQGFGGYTF. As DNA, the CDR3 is TGCAGTGCCCAGGGCTTTGGTGGCTACACCTTC.

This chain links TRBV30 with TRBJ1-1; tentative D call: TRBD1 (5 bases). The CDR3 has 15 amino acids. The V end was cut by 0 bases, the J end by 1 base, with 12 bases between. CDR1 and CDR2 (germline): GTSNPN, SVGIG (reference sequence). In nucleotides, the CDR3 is TGTGCCTGGAGTGTCTTATTACAGGAGAACACTGAAGCTTTCTTT. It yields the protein CAWSVLLQENTEAFF.

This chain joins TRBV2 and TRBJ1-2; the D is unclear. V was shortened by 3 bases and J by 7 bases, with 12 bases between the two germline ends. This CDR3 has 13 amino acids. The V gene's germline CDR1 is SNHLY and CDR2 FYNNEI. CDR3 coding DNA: TGTGCCAGCAGTGAGGGCGGGATGGGTGGCTACACCTTC. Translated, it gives CASSEGGMGGYTF. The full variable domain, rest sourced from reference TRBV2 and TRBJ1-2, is EPEVTQTPSHQVTQMGQEVILRCVPISNHLYFYWYRQILGQKVEFLVSFYNNEISEKSEIFDDQFSVERPDGSNFTLKIRSTKLEDSAMYFCASSEGGMGGYTFGSGTRLTVV.

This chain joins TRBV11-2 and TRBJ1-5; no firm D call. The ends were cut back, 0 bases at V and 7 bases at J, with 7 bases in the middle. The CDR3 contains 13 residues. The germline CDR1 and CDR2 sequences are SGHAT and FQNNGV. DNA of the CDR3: TGTGCCAGCAGCTTAGATCTGAGACAGCCCCAGCATTTT. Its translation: CASSLDLRQPQHF.

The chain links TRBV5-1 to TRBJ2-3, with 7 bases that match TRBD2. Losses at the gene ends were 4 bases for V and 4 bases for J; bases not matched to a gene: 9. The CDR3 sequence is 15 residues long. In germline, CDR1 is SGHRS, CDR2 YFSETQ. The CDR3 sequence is CASSTGRGNSDTQYF. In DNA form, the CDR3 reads TGCGCCAGCAGCACCGGGCGGGGGAACTCAGATACGCAGTATTTT.

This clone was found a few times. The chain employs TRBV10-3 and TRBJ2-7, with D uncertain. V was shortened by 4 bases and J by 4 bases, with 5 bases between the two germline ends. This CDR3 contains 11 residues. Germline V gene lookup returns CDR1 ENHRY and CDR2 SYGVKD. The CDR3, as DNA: TGTGCCATCAGTGCAGATTACGAGCAGTACTTC. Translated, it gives CAISADYEQYF.

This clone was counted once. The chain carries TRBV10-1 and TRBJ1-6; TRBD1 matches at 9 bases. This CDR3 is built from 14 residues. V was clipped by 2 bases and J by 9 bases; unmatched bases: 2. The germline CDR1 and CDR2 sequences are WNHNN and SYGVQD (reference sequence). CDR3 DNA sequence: TGCGCCAGCAGTGAGGGACAGGGGCGTTCACCCCTCCACTTT. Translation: CASSEGQGRSPLHF.

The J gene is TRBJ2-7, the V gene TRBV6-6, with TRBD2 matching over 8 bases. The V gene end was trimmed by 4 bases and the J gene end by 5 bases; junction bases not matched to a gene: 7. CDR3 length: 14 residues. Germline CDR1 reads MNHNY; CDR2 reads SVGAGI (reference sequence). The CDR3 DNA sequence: TGTGCCAGCAGTTGGCGGGGGGAGGGAGACGAGCAGTACTTC. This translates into CASSWRGEGDEQYF.

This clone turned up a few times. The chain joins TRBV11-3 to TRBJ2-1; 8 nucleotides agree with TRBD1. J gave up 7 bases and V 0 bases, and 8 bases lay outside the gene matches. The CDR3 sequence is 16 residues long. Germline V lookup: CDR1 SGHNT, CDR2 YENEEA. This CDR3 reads CASSLEGSGGSNEQFF. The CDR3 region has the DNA TGTGCCAGCAGCTTAGAAGGGTCAGGGGGCTCGAATGAGCAGTTCTTC.

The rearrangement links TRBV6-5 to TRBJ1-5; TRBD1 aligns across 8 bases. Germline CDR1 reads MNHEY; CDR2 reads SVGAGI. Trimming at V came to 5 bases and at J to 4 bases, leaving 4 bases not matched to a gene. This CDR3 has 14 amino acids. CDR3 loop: CASSMRQGNQPQHF. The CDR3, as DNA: TGTGCCAGCAGTATGAGACAGGGGAATCAGCCCCAGCATTTT.

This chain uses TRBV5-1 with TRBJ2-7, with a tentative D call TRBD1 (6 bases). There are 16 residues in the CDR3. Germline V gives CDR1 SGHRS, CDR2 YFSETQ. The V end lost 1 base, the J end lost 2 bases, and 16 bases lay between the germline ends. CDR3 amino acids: CASSLMGATGTYEQYF. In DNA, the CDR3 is TGCGCCAGCAGCTTGATGGGGGCTACAGGTACCTACGAGCAGTACTTC.

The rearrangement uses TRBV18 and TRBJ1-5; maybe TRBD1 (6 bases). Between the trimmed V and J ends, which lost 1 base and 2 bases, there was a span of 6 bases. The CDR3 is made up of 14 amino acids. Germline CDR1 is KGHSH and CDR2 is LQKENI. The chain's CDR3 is CASSPQGGNQPQHF. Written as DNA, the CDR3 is TGTGCCAGCTCACCACAGGGGGGCAATCAGCCCCAGCATTTT.

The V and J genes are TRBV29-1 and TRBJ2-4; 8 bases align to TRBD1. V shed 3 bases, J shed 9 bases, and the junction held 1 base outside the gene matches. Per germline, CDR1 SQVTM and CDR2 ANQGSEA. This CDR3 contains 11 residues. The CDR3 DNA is TGCAGCGTTGATGACAGGGGCATTCAGTACTTC. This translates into CSVDDRGIQYF.

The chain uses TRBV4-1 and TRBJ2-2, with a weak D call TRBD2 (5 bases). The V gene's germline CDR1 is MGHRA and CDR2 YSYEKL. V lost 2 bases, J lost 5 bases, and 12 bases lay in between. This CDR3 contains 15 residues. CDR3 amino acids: CASSQPRGETGELFF. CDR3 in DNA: TGCGCCAGCAGCCAACCCCGGGGAGAAACCGGGGAGCTGTTTTTT.

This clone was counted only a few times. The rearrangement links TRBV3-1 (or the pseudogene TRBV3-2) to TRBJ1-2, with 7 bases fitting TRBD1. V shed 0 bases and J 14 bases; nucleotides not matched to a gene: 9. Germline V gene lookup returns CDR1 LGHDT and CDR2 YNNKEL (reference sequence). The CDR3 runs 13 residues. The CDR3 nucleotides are TGTGCCAGCAGCCAAGATGACAGGGCACCCCAGACCTTC. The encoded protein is CASSQDDRAPQTF.

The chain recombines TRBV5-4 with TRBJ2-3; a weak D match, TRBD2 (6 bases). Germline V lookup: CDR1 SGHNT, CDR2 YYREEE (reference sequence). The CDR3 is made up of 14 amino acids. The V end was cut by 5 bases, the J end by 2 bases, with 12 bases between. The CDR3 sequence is CASRPGLYTDTQYF. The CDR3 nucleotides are TGTGCCAGCAGACCGGGACTCTACACAGATACGCAGTATTTT.

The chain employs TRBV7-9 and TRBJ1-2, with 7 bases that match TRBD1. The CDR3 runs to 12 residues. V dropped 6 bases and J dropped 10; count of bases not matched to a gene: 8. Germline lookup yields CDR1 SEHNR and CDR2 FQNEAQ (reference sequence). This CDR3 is CASSLRQGHYTF. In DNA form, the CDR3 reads TGTGCCAGCAGTCTCCGACAGGGACACTACACCTTC.

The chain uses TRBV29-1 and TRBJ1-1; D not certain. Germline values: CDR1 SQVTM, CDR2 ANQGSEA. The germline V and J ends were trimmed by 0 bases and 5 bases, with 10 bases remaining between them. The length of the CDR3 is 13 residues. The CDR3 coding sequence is TGCAGCGTTGAAGAGTATGGGCAGACTGAAGCTTTCTTT. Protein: CSVEEYGQTEAFF.

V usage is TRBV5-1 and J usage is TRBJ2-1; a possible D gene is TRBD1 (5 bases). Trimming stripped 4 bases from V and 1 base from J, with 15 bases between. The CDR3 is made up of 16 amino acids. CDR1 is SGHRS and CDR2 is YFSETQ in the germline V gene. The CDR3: CASSITTGSSYNEQFF. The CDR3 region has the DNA TGCGCCAGCAGCATAACAACAGGCTCTTCCTACAATGAGCAGTTCTTC.

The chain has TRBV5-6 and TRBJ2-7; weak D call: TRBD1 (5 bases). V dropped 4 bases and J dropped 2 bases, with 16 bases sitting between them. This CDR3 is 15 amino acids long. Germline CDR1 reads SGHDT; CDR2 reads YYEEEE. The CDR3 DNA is TGTGCCAGCAGCCAATTCCGACAGAAAACCTACGAGCAGTACTTC. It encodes CASSQFRQKTYEQYF.

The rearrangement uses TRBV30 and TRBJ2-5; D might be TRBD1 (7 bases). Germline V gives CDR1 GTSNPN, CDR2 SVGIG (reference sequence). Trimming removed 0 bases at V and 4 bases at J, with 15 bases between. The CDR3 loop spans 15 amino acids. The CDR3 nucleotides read TGTGCCTGGAGTGTAAAGACAGGGAGGTTAGAGACCCAGTACTTC. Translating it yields CAWSVKTGRLETQYF.